This T cell receptor beta chain was documented in a study of shared clonotypes between healthy human individuals. General study findings and limits: Naive subsets typically showed greater estimated richness than memory subsets.

V was pared by 4 bases and J by 5 bases, with 5 bases of the junction left unmatched. The CDR3 sequence is 15 residues long. Germline assignment: CDR1 SSHAT and CDR2 FNYEAQ (reference sequence). Clones were sequenced by immunoSEQ multiplex PCR, and TCRdb holds only the in-frame ones, with some missing. The profile shows 2 million to 2.5 million clones, roughly 93% of them singletons. Those who donated, Caucasian adults without exception, all lived in Nashville, Tennessee. This clone was detected only once. The antigen remains unidentified. Material: naive CD4+ T cells from PBMCs. Indicated subset: CD45RA+ positively selected. The clonotype comes from a man younger than 30 in good health. Some clones in this sample may be carry-over from other donors' samples. The rearrangement links TRBV7-7 to TRBJ2-5; 12 bases match TRBD2. The CDR3 reads CASSYLAGGTETQYF. CDR3 nucleotides: TGTGCCAGCAGCTATCTAGCGGGAGGGACGGAGACCCAGTACTTC. Looking up the rest from reference TRBV7-7 and TRBJ2-5 gives the full variable domain: GAGVSQSPRYKVTKRGQDVTLRCDPISSHATLYWYQQALGQGPEFLTYFNYEAQPDKSGLPSDRFSAERPEGSISTLTIQRTEQRDSAMYRCASSYLAGGTETQYFGPGTRLLVL.